Shown below are 5 T cell receptor beta chains from a single sample sequenced in a study of siplizumab effects on memory and regulatory T cells. Some clones are missing from TCRdb's copy, which holds only in-frame ones; the method was immunoSEQ multiplex PCR. This table has around 99,000 clones, roughly nine tenths appearing once. Source material: Tregs sorted from blood. These receptor sequences come from a human donor in good health.

The rearrangement joins TRBV6-6 to TRBJ2-1, with a weak D call TRBD2 (6 bases). The CDR3 spans 14 residues. Trimming removed 7 bases from V and 9 bases from J, with 19 bases in between. The germline V gene has CDR1 MNHNY and CDR2 SVGAGI (reference sequence). The CDR3 here is CASIPDTPGGEQFF. In DNA form, the CDR3 reads TGTGCCAGCATCCCGGATACCCCCGGGGGTGAGCAGTTCTTC.

J is TRBJ2-1 and V is TRBV6-1; no reliable D call. V was shortened by 4 bases and J by 8 bases, with 9 bases between the two germline ends. The V gene's germline CDR1 is MNHNS and CDR2 SASEGT. The CDR3 has 12 amino acids. The CDR3 reads CASSARLYEQFF. CDR3 nucleotide sequence: TGTGCCAGCAGTGCGAGACTTTATGAGCAGTTCTTC.

This chain connects TRBV5-1 to TRBJ2-7, with D possibly matching TRBD2 (5 bases). With 4 bases removed from V and 0 bases from J, the gap between germline ends came to 11 bases. CDR3 length equals 14 residues. Germline CDR1 reads SGHRS; CDR2 reads YFSETQ. As DNA, the CDR3 is TGCGCCAGCAGCCGGGCGGGCAGCTCCTACGAGCAGTACTTC. Its protein product is CASSRAGSSYEQYF.

The CDR3 DNA sequence: TGTGCCAGCTCACGGACAGGCGGAGGCGAGGGCACTGAAGCTTTCTTT. Encoded protein: CASSRTGGGEGTEAFF. The J gene is TRBJ1-1, the V gene TRBV18; TRBD1 matches at 7 bases. The CDR3 is 16 amino acids. J gave up 4 bases and V 4 bases, and 12 bases lay outside the gene matches. CDR1 and CDR2 (germline): KGHSH, LQKENI.

The V call is TRBV5-1, the J call TRBJ1-1; D is perhaps TRBD1 (5 bases). The V end was cut by 0 bases, the J end by 2 bases, with 14 bases between. The length of the CDR3 is 16 residues. CDR1 and CDR2 (germline): SGHRS, YFSETQ. CDR3 loop: CASSLGGGNRNTEAFF. CDR3 sequence (DNA): TGCGCCAGCAGCTTGGGTGGGGGTAACCGTAACACTGAAGCTTTCTTT.